Below, one TCR beta chain is given with its context. The antigen is undetermined. Assay: immunoSEQ multiplex PCR; the TCRdb copy retains only in-frame clones and omits some. The table includes 45,000 or so clones, more than 60% detected once. These data are taken from a study of T cells in tumors after PD-1 blockade. On the study more broadly: Prior checkpoint blockade, systemic immunosuppressant use, or anti-cancer therapy within 4 weeks excluded patients. Some patients also took daily vismodegib 150 mg during anti-PD-1 treatment. Findings and caveats of the study: Roughly 42% of tumor TCR clonotypes were also found in blood.

Template: tumor biopsy or peripheral blood genomic DNA, roughly 550-6,500 ng per sample. Looked up from germline, CDR1 is SNHLY and CDR2 is FYNNEI. The CDR3 length is 14 residues. The sample consisted of PBMCs, taken before anti-PD-1 therapy. The chain links TRBV2 to TRBJ1-1; D call uncertain. This clonotype was obtained from a human donor with advanced basal cell or squamous cell carcinoma (not recorded which). CDR3 coding DNA: TGTGTGTCTCTCCTCTCACTGACGGACACTGAAGCTTTCTTT. Translation gives CVSLLSLTDTEAFF.